The 16 T cell receptor beta chains below were found in one sample sequenced in a study of CD8+ T cells in alopecia areata. This sample's treatment: oral pan-JAK inhibitor, 5-10 mg twice daily. cDNA prepared by RNA extraction and subsequent reverse transcription served as the template for sequencing. Clones were sequenced by immunoSEQ multiplex PCR, and TCRdb holds only the in-frame ones, with some missing. The sample includes 110,000 to 150,000 clones, about 51% of them seen just once. Sequenced here: CD8+ T cells sorted from blood, sampled at week 4, from a patient treated with tofacitinib. All receptors come from a human donor with alopecia areata.

J is TRBJ2-4 and V is TRBV29-1; weak D call: TRBD1 (8 bases). The J call may be incorrect, as the DNA end agrees better with TRBJ2-7. This CDR3 is 15 amino acids long. Germline CDR1 SQVTM, CDR2 ANQGSEA. CDR3 loop: CSVAGGTGSSYEQYF. DNA of the CDR3: TGCAGCGTTGCCGGGGGGACAGGATCCTCCTACGAGCAGTACTTC.

This chain uses TRBV5-6 with TRBJ2-5, with D possibly being TRBD1 or TRBD2 (5 bases each). The germline V gene encodes CDR1 SGHDT and CDR2 YYEEEE. With 0 bases removed from V and 5 bases from J, the gap between germline ends came to 11 bases. The CDR3 runs 14 residues. The CDR3 protein is CASSLDEGRETQYF. CDR3 DNA sequence: TGTGCCAGCAGCTTGGACGAGGGGCGGGAGACCCAGTACTTC. The entire variable domain, with the rest obtained from reference TRBV5-6 and TRBJ2-5, is as follows: DAGVTQSPTHLIKTRGQQVTLRCSPKSGHDTVSWYQQALGQGPQFIFQYYEEEERQRGNFPDRFSGHQFPNYSSELNVNALLLGDSALYLCASSLDEGRETQYFGPGTRLLVL.

The chain employs TRBV5-1 and TRBJ2-2; perhaps TRBD1 as D (7 bases). Germline-derived CDR1 and CDR2 are SGHRS and YFSETQ. This CDR3 is 16 amino acids long. V dropped 0 bases and J dropped 3 bases, with 12 bases sitting between them. The DNA for the CDR3 is TGCGCCAGCAGCTTGGATCAGGGGGGCGACACCGGGGAGCTGTTTTTT. Its protein product is CASSLDQGGDTGELFF.

V is TRBV6-1 and J is TRBJ1-2; D not certain. Germline V gene lookup returns CDR1 MNHNS and CDR2 SASEGT. The CDR3 runs 12 residues. V lost 8 bases, J lost 5 bases, and 12 bases lay in between. The CDR3 spells CASLDWGYGYTF. The CDR3, as DNA: TGTGCCAGCCTCGATTGGGGTTATGGCTACACCTTC.

This clone was counted once. The genes are TRBV6-5 and TRBJ2-3; 10 bases align to TRBD1. V trimming: 2 bases; J trimming: 1 base; junction bases outside the gene matches: 0. The CDR3 extends over 15 amino acids. In germline, CDR1 is MNHEY, CDR2 SVGAGI. CDR3 nucleotides: TGTGCCAGCAGTTACGGGACAGGGGGCACAGATACGCAGTATTTT. Protein: CASSYGTGGTDTQYF.

This clone was found once. This chain links TRBV5-6 with TRBJ2-3; 9 bases align to TRBD2. CDR1 SGHDT and CDR2 YYEEEE come from the germline V gene. The V segment lost 0 bases and the J segment 8 bases; nucleotides outside the gene matches: 10. The length of the CDR3 is 16 residues. The CDR3 here is CASSLGERGASGTQYF. The CDR3 DNA reads as TGTGCCAGCAGCTTGGGTGAGCGGGGGGCCTCGGGTACGCAGTATTTT.

The gene calls are TRBV5-1 and TRBJ2-7; TRBD1 matches at 8 bases. Germline CDR1 SGHRS, CDR2 YFSETQ. Trimming at V came to 4 bases and at J to 4 bases, leaving 10 bases not matched to a gene. This CDR3 region has 15 residues. The CDR3 DNA is TGCGCCAGCAGCCCTACCGGGACAGGAGCTTACGAGCAGTACTTC. Protein product: CASSPTGTGAYEQYF. The variable domain in full, with the rest retrieved from reference TRBV5-1 and TRBJ2-7, is KAGVTQTPRYLIKTRGQQVTLSCSPISGHRSVSWYQQTPGQGLQFLFEYFSETQRNKGNFPGRFSGRQFSNSRSEMNVSTLELGDSALYLCASSPTGTGAYEQYFGPGTRLTVT.

V gene TRBV7-8 combines with J gene TRBJ2-5; TRBD2 agrees at 7 bases. The CDR3 totals 14 residues. Germline assignment: CDR1 SGHVS and CDR2 FQNEAQ. Trimming removed 5 bases from V and 2 bases from J; junction bases left unmatched: 5. The CDR3 protein is CASSPGLEQETQYF. CDR3 sequence (DNA): TGTGCCAGCAGCCCAGGACTAGAGCAAGAGACCCAGTACTTC. The whole variable domain, filled in from reference TRBV7-8 and TRBJ2-5, reads GAGVSQSPRYKVAKRGQDVALRCDPISGHVSLFWYQQALGQGPEFLTYFQNEAQLDKSGLPSDRFFAERPEGSVSTLKIQRTQQEDSAVYLCASSPGLEQETQYFGPGTRLLVL.

This clone showed up just a few times. The chain employs TRBV29-1 and TRBJ2-7, with 9 bases identical to TRBD1. The CDR3 is 13 amino acids. The germline V gene encodes CDR1 SQVTM and CDR2 ANQGSEA. V dropped 0 bases and J dropped 11; count of bases not matched to a gene: 8. For the CDR3, the DNA is TGCAGCGTTGAAGATCTTTATGGGGACAGGGAGTACTTC. Amino acid sequence: CSVEDLYGDREYF.

The chain has TRBV2 and TRBJ2-1, with D tentatively TRBD2 (5 bases). Looked up from germline, CDR1 is SNHLY and CDR2 is FYNNEI. CDR3 length: 12 residues. V lost 5 bases, J lost 15 bases, and 17 bases lay in between. DNA for the CDR3: TGTGCCAGCAGTCCCCTATGGGAGTATGCGTTCTTC. Translated, it gives CASSPLWEYAFF. Full variable domain (rest looked up from reference TRBV2 and TRBJ2-1): EPEVTQTPSHQVTQMGQEVILRCVPISNHLYFYWYRQILGQKVEFLVSFYNNEISEKSEIFDDQFSVERPDGSNFTLKIRSTKLEDSAMYFCASSPLWEYAFFGPGTRLTVL.

The chain employs TRBV9 and TRBJ2-1, with D perhaps matching TRBD2 (5 bases). The V gene's germline CDR1 is SGDLS and CDR2 YYNGEE. Trimming took off 7 bases at V and 0 bases at J, with 11 bases between the two ends. The CDR3 is made up of 14 amino acids. The CDR3 DNA follows: TGTGCCAGCGGGAGCGCCAGCTCCTACAATGAGCAGTTCTTC. Translating it yields CASGSASSYNEQFF.

The J gene is TRBJ2-5, the V gene TRBV11-2, with D possibly matching TRBD2 (6 bases). Trimming took off 1 base at V and 5 bases at J, with 11 bases between the two ends. Germline values: CDR1 SGHAT, CDR2 FQNNGV. The CDR3 covers 14 residues. DNA of the CDR3: TGTGCCAGCAGCTTAGGGAACGGGGGTGAGACCCAGTACTTC. As protein: CASSLGNGGETQYF. The full variable domain, in which reference TRBV11-2 and TRBJ2-5 provide the parts outside the CDR3, is EAGVAQSPRYKIIEKRQSVAFWCNPISGHATLYWYQQILGQGPKLLIQFQNNGVVDDSQLPKDRFSAERLKGVDSTLKIQPAKLEDSAVYLCASSLGNGGETQYFGPGTRLLVL.

This clone was seen more than once but under ten times. The chain joins TRBV27 to TRBJ2-3; D gene unclear. Germline CDR1 reads MNHEY; CDR2 reads SMNVEV (reference sequence). Trimming stripped 2 bases from V and 0 bases from J, with 3 bases between. The CDR3 sequence is 13 residues long. CDR3 amino acids: CASSLISTDTQYF. CDR3 in DNA: TGTGCCAGCAGTTTAATAAGCACAGATACGCAGTATTTT.

V is TRBV29-1 and J is TRBJ2-1; possibly TRBD1 or TRBD2 for D (5 bases each). Germline lookup yields CDR1 SQVTM and CDR2 ANQGSEA. The CDR3 length is 12 residues. Trimming removed 8 bases at V and 3 bases at J, with 11 bases between. CDR3 sequence (DNA): TGCAGCTGCGAGGGGAACTACAATGAGCAGTTCTTC. The encoded protein is CSCEGNYNEQFF.

This clone has more than one count but fewer than ten. V gene TRBV6-6 combines with J gene TRBJ1-5, with 8 bases identical to TRBD1. The CDR3 spans 12 residues. V lost 6 bases and J lost 7; bases outside the gene matches: 2. Germline CDR1 is MNHNY and CDR2 is SVGAGI (reference sequence). CDR3 DNA sequence: TGTGCCAGCAGCCCAGGGGGCCAGCCCCAGCATTTT. It codes for CASSPGGQPQHF.

The chain recombines TRBV4-3 with TRBJ2-3; TRBD2 is a possible D gene (5 bases). Germline V gene data show CDR1 as LGHNA and CDR2 as YSLEER. Trimming stripped 0 bases from V and 2 bases from J, with 12 bases between. This CDR3 is 16 amino acids long. CDR3 residues: CASSQDTVEDTDTQYF. The CDR3 nucleotides are TGCGCCAGCAGCCAAGATACGGTGGAGGACACAGATACGCAGTATTTT.